This T cell receptor beta chain was recorded in a study of blood T cell repertoires in COVID-19. The wider study: Both acute and convalescent COVID-19 samples were obtained from the United States, Italy and Spain.

CDR3 length: 16 amino acids. The ends were cut back, 6 bases at V and 4 bases at J, with 22 bases in the middle. CDR1 and CDR2 from the germline V gene are LNHDA and SQIVND (reference sequence). Assay: immunoSEQ multiplex PCR; the TCRdb copy retains only in-frame clones and omits some. The profile shows 95,000 to 110,000 clones, approximately 86% of them singletons. The chain uses TRBV19 and TRBJ2-7, with D perhaps TRBD2 (5 bases). Sequencing was carried out using peripheral blood. This clonotype was sampled from a human donor in a cohort sampled during active COVID-19. The DNA for the CDR3 is TGTGCCAGTAGCTCACGCCGGGGTTCCGCCGGGTACGAGCAGTACTTC. This encodes CASSSRRGSAGYEQYF. Using reference TRBV19 and TRBJ2-7 for the parts outside the CDR3, the full variable domain is DGGITQSPKYLFRKEGQNVTLSCEQNLNHDAMYWYRQDPGQGLRLIYYSQIVNDFQKGDIAEGYSVSREKKESFPLTVTSAQKNPTAFYLCASSSRRGSAGYEQYFGPGTRLTVT.